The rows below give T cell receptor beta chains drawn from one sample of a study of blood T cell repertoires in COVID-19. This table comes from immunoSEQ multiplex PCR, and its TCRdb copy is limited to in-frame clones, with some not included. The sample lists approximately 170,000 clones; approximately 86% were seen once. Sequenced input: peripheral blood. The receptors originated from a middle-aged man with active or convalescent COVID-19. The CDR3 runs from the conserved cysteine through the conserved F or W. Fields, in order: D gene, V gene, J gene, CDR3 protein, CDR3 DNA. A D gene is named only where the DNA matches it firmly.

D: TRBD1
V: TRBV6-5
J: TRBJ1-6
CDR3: CASRGQDNSPLHF
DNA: TGTGCCAGCAGAGGACAGGATAATTCACCCCTCCACTTT

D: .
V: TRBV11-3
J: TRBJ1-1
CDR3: CASSLSGLNTEAFF
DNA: TGTGCCAGCAGCTTAAGCGGACTGAACACTGAAGCTTTCTTT

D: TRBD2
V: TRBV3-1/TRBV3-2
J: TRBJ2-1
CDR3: CASSRTRLAGVGEQFF
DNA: TGTGCCAGCAGCCGAACAAGACTAGCGGGAGTGGGTGAGCAGTTCTTC

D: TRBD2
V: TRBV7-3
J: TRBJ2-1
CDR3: CASSSGLAGDEQFF
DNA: TGTGCCAGCAGCTCGGGACTAGCGGGAGATGAGCAGTTCTTC

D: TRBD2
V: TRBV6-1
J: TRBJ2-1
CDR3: CASSARLAAPYNEQFF
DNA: TGTGCCAGCAGTGCCCGACTAGCGGCACCCTACAATGAGCAGTTCTTC

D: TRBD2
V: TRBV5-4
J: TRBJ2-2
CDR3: CASSLWTSGRKTGELFF
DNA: TGTGCCAGCAGCCTATGGACTAGCGGGAGAAAAACCGGGGAGCTGTTTTTT

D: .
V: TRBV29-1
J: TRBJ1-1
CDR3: CSTWEAEAFF
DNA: TGCAGCACCTGGGAGGCTGAAGCTTTCTTT

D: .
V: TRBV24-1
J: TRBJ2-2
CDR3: CATSDSGFPGELFF
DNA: TGTGCCACCAGTGATTCCGGTTTCCCCGGGGAGCTGTTTTTT

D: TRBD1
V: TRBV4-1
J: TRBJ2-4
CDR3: CASSLRQGDNIQYF
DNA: TGCGCCAGCAGCCTCCGACAGGGGGACAACATTCAGTACTTC

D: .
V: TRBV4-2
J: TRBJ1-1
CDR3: CASSQELTGVRQVEAFF
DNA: TGTGCCAGCAGCCAAGAATTAACAGGTGTACGTCAAGTAGAAGCTTTCTTT

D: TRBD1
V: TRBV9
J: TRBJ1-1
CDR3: CASSVEGQGWEDTEAFF
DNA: TGTGCCAGCAGCGTAGAGGGACAGGGGTGGGAGGACACTGAAGCTTTCTTT

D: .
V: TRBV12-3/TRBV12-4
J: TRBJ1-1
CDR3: CASSLLRDTEAFF
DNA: TGTGCCAGCAGTCTCCTCCGGGACACTGAAGCTTTCTTT

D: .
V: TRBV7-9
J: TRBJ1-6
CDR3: CASNRVQDNSPLHF
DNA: TGTGCCAGTAACAGGGTACAAGATAATTCACCCCTCCACTTT

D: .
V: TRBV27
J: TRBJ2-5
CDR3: CASTSSGGRAETQYF
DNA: TGTGCCAGCACCTCCTCAGGCGGCAGGGCAGAGACCCAGTACTTC

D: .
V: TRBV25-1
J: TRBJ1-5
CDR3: CASSESRGNQPQHF
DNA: TGTGCCAGCAGTGAAAGTCGGGGGAATCAGCCCCAGCATTTT

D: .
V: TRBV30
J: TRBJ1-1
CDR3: CAWGQLGNTEAFF
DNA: TGTGCCTGGGGTCAGCTAGGGAACACTGAAGCTTTCTTT

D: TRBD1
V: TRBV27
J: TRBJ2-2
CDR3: CARNHDLVTGESGELFF
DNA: TGTGCCAGAAATCACGACTTGGTTACAGGGGAATCCGGGGAGCTGTTTTTT

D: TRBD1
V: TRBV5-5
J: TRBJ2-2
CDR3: CASSLEYFTGDRELFF
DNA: TGTGCCAGCAGCTTGGAGTATTTTACAGGGGACCGGGAGCTGTTTTTT

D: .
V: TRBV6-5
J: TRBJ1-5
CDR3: CASSPSRQSNQPQHF
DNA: TGTGCCAGCAGTCCTTCACGACAGTCCAATCAGCCCCAGCATTTT